The 3 T cell receptor beta chains presented below share a single source sample, sequenced in a study of blood T cell repertoires in COVID-19 (dated by TCRdb to the early 2020s). Library construction relied on the immunoSEQ multiplex PCR assay. This is the immuneACCESS table as TCRdb keeps it, with only in-frame sequences that have V and J called. A part of the clones is gone; compared with another copy, unresolved V genes explain less than half, and the rest is unexplained. The sample table contains 330,000 or so clones; only one count was recorded for roughly 87% of them. The ten largest clones add up to around 10% of the sample. Sequenced: peripheral blood. These receptors were collected from a man younger than 45 with COVID-19, enrolled during active disease.

The chain joins TRBV7-8 to TRBJ2-1; 8 nucleotides line up with TRBD1. The germline V gene has CDR1 SGHVS and CDR2 FQNEAQ. The CDR3 has 16 amino acids. Losses at the gene ends were 2 bases for V and 4 bases for J; bases not matched to a gene: 7. CDR3 residues: CASSLRDRGSYNEQFF. The CDR3 nucleotides are TGTGCCAGCAGCTTACGCGACAGGGGTTCATACAATGAGCAGTTCTTC.

This chain links TRBV30 with TRBJ1-6; TRBD1 matches at 7 bases. The junction had 4 bases not matched to a gene; V was cut back by 1 base and J by 4 bases. This CDR3 contains 15 residues. Germline V gene sequence: CDR1 GTSNPN, CDR2 SVGIG (reference sequence). The CDR3: CAWSGTGPYNSPLHF. The CDR3 bases are TGTGCCTGGAGTGGGACAGGCCCTTATAATTCACCCCTCCACTTT.

J is TRBJ2-7 and V is TRBV19; 8 nucleotides line up with TRBD2. This CDR3 has 15 residues. The germline V gene has CDR1 LNHDA and CDR2 SQIVND (reference sequence). Germline trimming cut 6 bases from V and 2 bases from J; bases unmatched to any gene: 9. The chain's CDR3 is CASRVSGSEAYEQYF. In nucleotides, the CDR3 is TGTGCCAGTAGGGTAAGCGGGAGCGAAGCCTACGAGCAGTACTTC.